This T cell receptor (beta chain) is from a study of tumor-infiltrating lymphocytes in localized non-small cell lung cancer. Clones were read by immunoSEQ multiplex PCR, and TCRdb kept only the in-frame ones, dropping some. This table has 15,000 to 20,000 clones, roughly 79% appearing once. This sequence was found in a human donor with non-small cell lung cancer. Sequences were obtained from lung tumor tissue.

CDR3 coding DNA: TGCGCCAGCAGCTTGGGACCGCGAACTCAAAACTATGGCTACACCTTC. Translated, it gives CASSLGPRTQNYGYTF. The rearrangement links TRBV5-1 to TRBJ1-2; D remains ambiguous. V dropped 0 bases and J dropped 2 bases, with 14 bases sitting between them. Germline lookup yields CDR1 SGHRS and CDR2 YFSETQ. This CDR3 region has 16 residues.